The sequence of this T cell receptor beta chain was determined in a study of cytomegalovirus exposure and HLA in healthy donors. 60 Vbeta and 13 Jbeta primers were used in PCR. Libraries were prepared by immunoSEQ multiplex PCR; TCRdb keeps only in-frame clonotypes and omits some of them. Found here are approximately 100,000 clones, more than 60% of them singletons; the top ten hold 10% to 11%. The V gene lost 2 bases and the J gene lost 1 base, with 11 bases spanning the gap. The CDR3 is made up of 16 amino acids. The germline V gene has CDR1 WNHNN and CDR2 SYGVQD (reference sequence). The clonotype originates from a man between 18 and 35 years old in good health and CMV-seropositive. V usage is TRBV10-1 and J usage is TRBJ2-2; D may be TRBD2 (5 bases). The material sequenced was PBMCs. Written as DNA, the CDR3 is TGCGCCAGCAGTGAGGTAGCGAACCTGAACACCGGGGAGCTGTTTTTT. It specifies CASSEVANLNTGELFF.